This T cell receptor (beta chain) was found in a study of beta chain features in type 1 diabetes. Study outcomes and limitations: Here, the possible influence of HLA type (on TCRB rearrangement) remained unresolved.

Purity exceeding 95% was reached by all sorted populations. Unmatched junction bases numbered 9, after V lost 7 bases and J lost 3 bases. CDR3 size: 14 residues. Germline V lookup: CDR1 MNHEY, CDR2 SMNVEV (reference sequence). Every isolated RNA sample was fully reverse transcribed, so sequencing captured expressed TCRB transcripts. TCRdb's copy holds only in-frame clones and misses some; the assay was immunoSEQ multiplex PCR. Of about 930,000 clones listed, about a sixth are singletons. This clone was seen only a few times. Antigen: not known. This clonotype was sampled from a woman aged 18-29 years in good health. Sequencing was carried out using naive CD4+ T cells from blood. This sequence joins TRBV27 and TRBJ2-7; 7 bases are a match to TRBD2. This CDR3 is CASMIGLGYYEQYF. The CDR3 DNA sequence: TGTGCCAGCATGATCGGACTAGGGTACTACGAGCAGTACTTC.